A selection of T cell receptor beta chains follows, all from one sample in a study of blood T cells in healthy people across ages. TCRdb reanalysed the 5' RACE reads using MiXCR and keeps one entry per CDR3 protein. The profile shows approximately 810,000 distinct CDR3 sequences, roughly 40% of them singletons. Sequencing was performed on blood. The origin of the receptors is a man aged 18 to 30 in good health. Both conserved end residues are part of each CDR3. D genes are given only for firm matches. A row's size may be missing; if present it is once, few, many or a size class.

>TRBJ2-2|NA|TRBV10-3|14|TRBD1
TGTGCCGTACGACAGGGGGGGAACACCGGGGAGCTGTTTTTT
CAVRQGGNTGELFF
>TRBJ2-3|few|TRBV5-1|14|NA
TGCGCCAGCAGCCGGGGGGCAAGCACAGATACGCAGTATTTT
CASSRGASTDTQYF
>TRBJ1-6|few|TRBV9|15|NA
TGTGCCAGCAGCGAAAGGGCCTCTCCGGGTTCACCCCTCCACTTT
CASSERASPGSPLHF
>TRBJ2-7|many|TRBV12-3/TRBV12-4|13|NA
TGTGCCAGCAGTGCCGACAGTTTCTACGAGCAGTACTTC
CASSADSFYEQYF
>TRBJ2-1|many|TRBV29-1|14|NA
TGCAGCGTTGAATGGGGGGGCAGCTACAATGAGCAGTTCTTC
CSVEWGGSYNEQFF
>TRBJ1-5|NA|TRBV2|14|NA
TGTGCCAGCATACAACAGGGCGTTAATCAGCCCCAGCATTTT
CASIQQGVNQPQHF
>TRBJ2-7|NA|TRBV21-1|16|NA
TGTGCCAGCAGCAAACCTAGCGGGTCACATCTTTACGAGCAGTACTTC
CASSKPSGSHLYEQYF
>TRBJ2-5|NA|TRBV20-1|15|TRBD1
TGCAGTGCTTCTCAAGCTGACAGGGGGCGCGTGACCCAGTACTTC
CSASQADRGRVTQYF
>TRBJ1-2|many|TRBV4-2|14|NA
TGTGCCAGCGGTAAAAAAGACAGGCACTATGGCTACACCTTC
CASGKKDRHYGYTF
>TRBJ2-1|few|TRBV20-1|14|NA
TGCAGTGCTACACCTCTCGCGGGGTGGGATGAGCAGTTCTTC
CSATPLAGWDEQFF
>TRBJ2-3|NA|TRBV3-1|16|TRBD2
TGTGCCAGCAGTGATACTAGCGGGCTAAGCACAGATACGCAGTATTTT
CASSDTSGLSTDTQYF
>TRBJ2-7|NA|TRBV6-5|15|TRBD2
TGTGCCAGCAGTTACCTACTAGCGGGGACCTACGAGCAGTACTTC
CASSYLLAGTYEQYF
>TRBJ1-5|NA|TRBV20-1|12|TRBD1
TGCAGTGTCCGACAGGGCGAACAGCCCCAGCATTTT
CSVRQGEQPQHF
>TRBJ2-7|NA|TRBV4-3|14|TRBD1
TGCGCCAGCAGCCAAGACCCTACAGGGGCCGAGCAGTACTTC
CASSQDPTGAEQYF
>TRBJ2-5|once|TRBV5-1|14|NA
TGCGCCAGCAGCTTGGAGGAGTGCCAAGAGACCCAGTACTTC
CASSLEECQETQYF
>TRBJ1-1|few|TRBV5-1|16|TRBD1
TGCGCCAGCAGCTCCGGATCGACAGGGATGAACACTGAAGCTTTCTTT
CASSSGSTGMNTEAFF
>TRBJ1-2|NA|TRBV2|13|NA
TGTGCCAGCAGCGCGACCCTGAACTATGGCTACACCTTC
CASSATLNYGYTF
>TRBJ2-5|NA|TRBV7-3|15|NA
TGTGCCAGCAGCTTAACGAAGCAAGACCAAGAGACCCAGTACTTC
CASSLTKQDQETQYF
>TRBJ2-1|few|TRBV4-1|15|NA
TGCGCCAGCAGCCAAGGTGCGGGGACGGGGAATGAGCAGTTCTTC
CASSQGAGTGNEQFF
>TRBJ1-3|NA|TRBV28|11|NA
TGTGCCAGCCGGGAGGGCCGCACCATATATTTT
CASREGRTIYF
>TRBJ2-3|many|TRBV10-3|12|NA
TGTGCCATCAGTGAGCCGGGGGATACGCAGTATTTT
CAISEPGDTQYF
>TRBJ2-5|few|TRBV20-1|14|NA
TGCAGTGCTAGTGACTCCAGGGACCAAGAGACCCAGTACTTC
CSASDSRDQETQYF
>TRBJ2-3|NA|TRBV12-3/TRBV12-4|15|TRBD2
TGTGCCAGCAGCGCTAGCGGGGGGGGCACAGATACGCAGTATTTT
CASSASGGGTDTQYF
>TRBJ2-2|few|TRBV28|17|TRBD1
TGTGCCACCCGGACAGGTGGGATACTTGGGGACACCGGGGAGCTGTTTTTT
CATRTGGILGDTGELFF
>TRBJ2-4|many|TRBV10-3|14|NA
TGTGCCATCAGTGAGGGGAGAACCAAAAACATTCAGTACTTC
CAISEGRTKNIQYF
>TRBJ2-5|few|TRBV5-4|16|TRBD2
TGTGCCAGCAGCTTGGAGAGCGGGGGGACTCAAGAGACCCAGTACTTC
CASSLESGGTQETQYF